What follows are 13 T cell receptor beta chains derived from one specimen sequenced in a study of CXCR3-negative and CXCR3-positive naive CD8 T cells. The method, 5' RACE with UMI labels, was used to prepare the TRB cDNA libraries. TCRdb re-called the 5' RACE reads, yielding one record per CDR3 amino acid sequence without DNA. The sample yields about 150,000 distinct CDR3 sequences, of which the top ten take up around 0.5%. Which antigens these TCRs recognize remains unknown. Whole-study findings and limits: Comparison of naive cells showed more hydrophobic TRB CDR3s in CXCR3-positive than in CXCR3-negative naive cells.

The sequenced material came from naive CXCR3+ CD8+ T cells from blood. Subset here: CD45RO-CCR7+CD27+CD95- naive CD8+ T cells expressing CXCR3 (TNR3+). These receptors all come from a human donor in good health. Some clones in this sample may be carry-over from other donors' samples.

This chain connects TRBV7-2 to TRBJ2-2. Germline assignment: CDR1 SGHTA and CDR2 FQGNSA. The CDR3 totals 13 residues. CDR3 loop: CASSPVAGGELFF.

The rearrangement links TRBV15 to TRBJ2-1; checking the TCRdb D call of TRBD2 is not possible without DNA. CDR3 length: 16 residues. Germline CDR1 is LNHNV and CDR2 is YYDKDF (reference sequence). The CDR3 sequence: CATSRDLTGEYNEQFF.

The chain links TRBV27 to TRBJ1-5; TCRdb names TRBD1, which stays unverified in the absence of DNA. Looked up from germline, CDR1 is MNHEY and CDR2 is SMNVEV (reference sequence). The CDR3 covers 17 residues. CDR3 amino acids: CASSLYPPRQGNQPQHF.

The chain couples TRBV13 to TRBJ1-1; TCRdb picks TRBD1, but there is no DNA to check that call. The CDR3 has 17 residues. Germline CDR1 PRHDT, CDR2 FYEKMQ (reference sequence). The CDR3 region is CASSSNRGTGENTEAFF.

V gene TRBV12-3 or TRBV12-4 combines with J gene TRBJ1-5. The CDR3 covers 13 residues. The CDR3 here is CASSFLGNQPQHF.

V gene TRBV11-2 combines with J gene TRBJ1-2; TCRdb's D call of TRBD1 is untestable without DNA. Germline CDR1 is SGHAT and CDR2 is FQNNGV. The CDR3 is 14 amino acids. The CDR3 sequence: CASSTTGDDYGYTF.

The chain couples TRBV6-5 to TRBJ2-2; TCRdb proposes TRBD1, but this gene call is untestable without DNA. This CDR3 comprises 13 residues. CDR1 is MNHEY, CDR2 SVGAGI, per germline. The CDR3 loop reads CASTLSYYGELFF.

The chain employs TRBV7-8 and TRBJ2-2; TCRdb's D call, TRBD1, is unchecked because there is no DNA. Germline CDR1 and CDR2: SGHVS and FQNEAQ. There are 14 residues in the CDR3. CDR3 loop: CASSLAGVAGELFF.

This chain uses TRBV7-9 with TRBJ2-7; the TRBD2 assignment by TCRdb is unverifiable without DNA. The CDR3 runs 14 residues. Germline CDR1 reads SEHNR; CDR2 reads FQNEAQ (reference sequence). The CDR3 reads CASSTQGRIHGQYF.

The CDR3 here is CASSTHVQGAYGYTF. The V and J genes are TRBV5-5 and TRBJ1-2; the TRBD1 assignment by TCRdb is unverifiable without DNA. CDR1 is SGHKS and CDR2 is YYEKEE in the germline V gene (reference sequence). The CDR3 loop spans 15 amino acids.

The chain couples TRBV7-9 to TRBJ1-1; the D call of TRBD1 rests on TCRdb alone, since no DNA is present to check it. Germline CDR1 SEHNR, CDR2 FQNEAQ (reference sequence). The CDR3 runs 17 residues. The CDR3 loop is CASSRRTGSSLNTEAFF.

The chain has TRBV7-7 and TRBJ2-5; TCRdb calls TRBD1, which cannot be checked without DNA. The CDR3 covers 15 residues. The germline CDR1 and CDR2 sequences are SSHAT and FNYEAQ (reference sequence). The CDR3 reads CASSLGWGGHETQYF.

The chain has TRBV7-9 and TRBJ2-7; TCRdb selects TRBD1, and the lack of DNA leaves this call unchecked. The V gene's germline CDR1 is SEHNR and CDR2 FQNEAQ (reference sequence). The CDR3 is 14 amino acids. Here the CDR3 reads CASSRTGTTYEQYF. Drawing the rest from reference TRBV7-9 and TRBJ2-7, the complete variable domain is DTGVSQNPRHKITKRGQNVTFRCDPISEHNRLYWYRQTLGQGPEFLTYFQNEAQLEKSRLLSDRFSAERPKGSFSTLEIQRTEQGDSAMYLCASSRTGTTYEQYFGPGTRLTVT.